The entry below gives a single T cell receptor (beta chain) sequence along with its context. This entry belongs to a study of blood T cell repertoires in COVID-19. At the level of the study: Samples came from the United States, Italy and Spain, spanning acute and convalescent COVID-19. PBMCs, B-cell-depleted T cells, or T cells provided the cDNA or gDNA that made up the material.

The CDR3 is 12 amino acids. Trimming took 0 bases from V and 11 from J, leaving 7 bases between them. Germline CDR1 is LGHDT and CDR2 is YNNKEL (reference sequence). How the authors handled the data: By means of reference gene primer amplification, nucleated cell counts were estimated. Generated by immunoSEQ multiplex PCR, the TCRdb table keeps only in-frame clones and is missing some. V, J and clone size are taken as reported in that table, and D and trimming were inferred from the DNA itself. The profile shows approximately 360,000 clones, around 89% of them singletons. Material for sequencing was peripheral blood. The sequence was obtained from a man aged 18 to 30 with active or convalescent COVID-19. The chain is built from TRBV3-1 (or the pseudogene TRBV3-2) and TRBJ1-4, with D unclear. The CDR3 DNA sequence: TGTGCCAGCAGCCAAGACCTACGGAAACTGTTTTTT. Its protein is CASSQDLRKLFF.